The 16 T cell receptor beta chains reported below all come from one sample, sequenced in a study of blood T cell repertoires in COVID-19. Only in-frame clones appear in the TCRdb table, and some are missing; sequencing was by immunoSEQ multiplex PCR. Of about 440,000 clones listed, 87% are singletons. The specimen was PBMCs or T cells enriched from blood (not recorded which). These receptors originate from a woman in her late teens or twenties with acute COVID-19.

The chain links TRBV29-1 to TRBJ1-1; tentative D call: TRBD1 (5 bases). Germline assignment: CDR1 SQVTM and CDR2 ANQGSEA. The CDR3 extends over 12 amino acids. V lost 6 bases to trimming and J lost 2 bases, with 10 bases between them. DNA for the CDR3: TGCAGCGTAGACAGAATTAACACTGAAGCTTTCTTT. Residues: CSVDRINTEAFF. Supplemented by reference TRBV29-1 and TRBJ1-1, the full variable domain reads SAVISQKPSRDICQRGTSLTIQCQVDSQVTMMFWYRQQPGQSLTLIATANQGSEATYESGFVIDKFPISRPNLTFSTLTVSNMSPEDSSIYLCSVDRINTEAFFGQGTRLTVV.

This chain joins TRBV9 and TRBJ2-5, with D perhaps TRBD1 (7 bases). The V and J ends lost 2 bases and 3 bases respectively, with 17 bases between them. The CDR3 spans 16 residues. CDR1 SGDLS and CDR2 YYNGEE come from the germline V gene. CDR3 region: CASSVLGQGGKETQYF. CDR3 DNA: TGTGCCAGCAGCGTCTTAGGGCAGGGGGGAAAAGAGACCCAGTACTTC. The whole variable domain, filled in from reference TRBV9 and TRBJ2-5, reads DSGVTQTPKHLITATGQRVTLRCSPRSGDLSVYWYQQSLDQGLQFLIQYYNGEERAKGNILERFSAQQFPDLHSELNLSSLELGDSALYFCASSVLGQGGKETQYFGPGTRLLVL.

The chain uses TRBV7-9 and TRBJ1-4; TRBD1 is a possible D gene (6 bases). V was pared by 2 bases and J by 4 bases, with 11 bases between. Germline-derived CDR1 and CDR2 are SEHNR and FQNEAQ (reference sequence). The CDR3 consists of 15 residues. In nucleotides, the CDR3 is TGTGCCAGCAGCTTACCAAGACAGGTTAATGAAAAACTGTTTTTT. It encodes CASSLPRQVNEKLFF. The full variable domain, rest sourced from reference TRBV7-9 and TRBJ1-4, is DTGVSQNPRHKITKRGQNVTFRCDPISEHNRLYWYRQTLGQGPEFLTYFQNEAQLEKSRLLSDRFSAERPKGSFSTLEIQRTEQGDSAMYLCASSLPRQVNEKLFFGSGTQLSVL.

In its sample, this clone was seen a few times. The CDR3 sequence: CASSQVVGSYEQYF. The CDR3 nucleotides read TGTGCCAGCAGCCAAGTTGTAGGGAGCTACGAGCAGTACTTC. The V gene is TRBV3-1 (or the pseudogene TRBV3-2), the J gene TRBJ2-7, with a possible D match to TRBD2 (5 bases). There are 14 residues in the CDR3. CDR1 and CDR2 (germline): LGHDT, YNNKEL (reference sequence). Trimming left V 1 base short and J 3 bases short, with 10 bases between.

The rearrangement links TRBV13 to TRBJ2-1; the match to TRBD2 covers 13 bases. The germline CDR1 and CDR2 sequences are PRHDT and FYEKMQ (reference sequence). V dropped 7 bases and J dropped 6; count of bases not matched to a gene: 9. CDR3 length: 16 residues. CDR3 region: CASTTTGTSGINEQFF. CDR3 in DNA: TGTGCCAGCACCACGACCGGGACTAGCGGGATCAATGAGCAGTTCTTC.

The chain is built from TRBV7-9 and TRBJ2-7, with D hard to call. V was pared by 1 base and J by 6 bases, with 13 bases between. This CDR3 region has 14 residues. The germline gives CDR1 SEHNR, CDR2 FQNEAQ (reference sequence). The CDR3 DNA sequence: TGTGCCAGCAGCTTAGACACCTCACCGGGCGAGCAGTACTTC. It is translated as CASSLDTSPGEQYF.

This clone was recorded once. The gene calls are TRBV7-3 and TRBJ2-2; 10 bases map to TRBD1. The CDR3 consists of 16 residues. V gave up 3 bases and J gave up 4 bases; unmatched junction bases: 5. Germline V lookup: CDR1 SGHTA, CDR2 FQGTGA. CDR3 protein: CASSLGQGRGTGELFF. The CDR3 DNA follows: TGTGCCAGCAGCTTGGGACAGGGGCGAGGCACCGGGGAGCTGTTTTTT.

This clone has only one observation. The chain uses TRBV5-1 and TRBJ1-4, with D possibly TRBD1 on 6 matching bases. The CDR3 runs to 16 residues. CDR1 SGHRS and CDR2 YFSETQ come from the germline V gene. V was cut by 2 bases and J by 0 bases, with 11 bases left in between. In DNA form, the CDR3 reads TGCGCCAGCAGCTTATTGGGACATGCAACTAATGAAAAACTGTTTTTT. As protein: CASSLLGHATNEKLFF.

The rearrangement uses TRBV5-1 and TRBJ2-3; 8 bases line up with TRBD2. The CDR3 contains 16 residues. The germline V gene has CDR1 SGHRS and CDR2 YFSETQ. Trimming took 0 bases from V and 3 from J; bases not matched to a gene: 6. CDR3 region: CASSLEGGGRTDTQYF. The CDR3 nucleotides read TGCGCCAGCAGCTTGGAGGGCGGGGGGCGTACAGATACGCAGTATTTT.

The chain carries TRBV18 and TRBJ2-5, with 9 bases identical to TRBD1. Germline loops: CDR1 KGHSH, CDR2 LQKENI. The length of the CDR3 is 17 residues. The V gene end was trimmed by 3 bases and the J gene end by 5 bases; junction bases not matched to a gene: 13. The chain's CDR3 is CASSPRTGALGWETQYF. DNA of the CDR3: TGTGCCAGCTCACCGAGGACAGGGGCGTTGGGATGGGAGACCCAGTACTTC.

V and J are TRBV27 and TRBJ1-5; D gene unclear. CDR1 and CDR2 from the germline V gene are MNHEY and SMNVEV (reference sequence). Trimming took 6 bases from V and 5 from J, leaving 17 bases between them. There are 15 residues in the CDR3. CDR3 nucleotide sequence: TGTGCCAGCAGCACCCCGGCGTCTGGGCATCAGCCCCAGCATTTT. Encoded protein: CASSTPASGHQPQHF.

This chain connects TRBV19 to TRBJ2-7; TRBD2 matches at 11 bases. The CDR3 length is 14 residues. Trimming cost V 3 bases and J 3 bases; bases outside gene matches: 1. Germline CDR1 is LNHDA and CDR2 is SQIVND (reference sequence). CDR3 residues: CASSMGTSGYEQYF. The CDR3, as DNA: TGTGCCAGTAGTATGGGGACTAGCGGCTACGAGCAGTACTTC. Together with reference TRBV19 and TRBJ2-7, the CDR3 gives the full variable domain: DGGITQSPKYLFRKEGQNVTLSCEQNLNHDAMYWYRQDPGQGLRLIYYSQIVNDFQKGDIAEGYSVSREKKESFPLTVTSAQKNPTAFYLCASSMGTSGYEQYFGPGTRLTVT.

The chain uses TRBV12-5 and TRBJ1-6; the match to TRBD1 covers 9 bases. Germline V gives CDR1 LGHNT, CDR2 FRNRAP. V was pared by 2 bases and J by 6 bases, with 8 bases of the junction left unmatched. This CDR3 has 17 residues. CDR3 amino acids: CASGLTPGQGGNSPLHF. In nucleotides, the CDR3 is TGTGCTAGTGGTTTGACCCCGGGACAGGGAGGTAATTCACCCCTCCACTTT.

This clone was picked up one time. This chain connects TRBV13 to TRBJ2-7, with 7 bases matching TRBD1. Trimming removed 3 bases from V and 11 bases from J; junction bases left unmatched: 13. The CDR3 extends over 14 amino acids. Germline CDR1 PRHDT, CDR2 FYEKMQ (reference sequence). This CDR3 is CASSLDHTGDVEYF. CDR3 DNA: TGTGCCAGCAGCTTGGATCATACAGGGGATGTGGAGTACTTC.

This chain joins TRBV7-3 and TRBJ1-5, with 9 bases matching TRBD1. The CDR3 has 15 amino acids. V was clipped by 5 bases and J by 4 bases; unmatched bases: 6. The germline V gene encodes CDR1 SGHTA and CDR2 FQGTGA. The DNA for the CDR3 is TGTGCCAGCAGCCTGTCGGGACAGGGAAATCAGCCCCAGCATTTT. Its protein is CASSLSGQGNQPQHF.

V and J are TRBV14 and TRBJ2-3, with 9 bases that match TRBD2. This CDR3 contains 17 residues. Germline V CDR1 and CDR2: SGHDN, FVKESK. Trimming at V came to 2 bases and at J to 3 bases, leaving 9 bases not matched to a gene. CDR3 nucleotide sequence: TGTGCCAGCAGCCAACCTCAGTGGAGCGGGGGGACAGATACGCAGTATTTT. It yields the protein CASSQPQWSGGTDTQYF.